This TCR beta chain was recovered during a study of blood T cells in healthy people across ages. PCR was performed a second time for about 7 to 11 cycles using a sample-barcoded 5' primer and a J-beta primer mix. A single record per CDR3 protein comes from TCRdb applying MiXCR to the 5' RACE reads. The sample contains hundreds of thousands of distinct CDR3 sequences, about 44% of which appear only once. The origin of this receptor is a man aged 25-40 years in good health. Material: blood.

As DNA, the CDR3 is TGTGCCAGCGCCACCGCGGATACGCAGTATTTT. The encoded protein is CASATADTQYF. The rearrangement joins TRBV12-3 or TRBV12-4 to TRBJ2-3, with D unresolved. Trimming took 8 bases from V and 6 from J, leaving 9 bases between them. This CDR3 comprises 11 residues.